This T cell receptor (beta chain) comes out of a study of human versus mouse CDR3 diversity and MHC coevolution. In the study overall: Valid reads per sample ranged from roughly 5.5 x 10^6 to 1.7 x 10^7.

Method: immunoSEQ multiplex PCR; TCRdb's copy keeps in-frame clones and lacks some. In the table there are tens of thousands of clones, around 95% of which are singletons. Study observations and caveats: Most of the three human donors had the lowest clonal inequality. By iCHAO1, human TCR beta clonotypes numbered about 1.5 million, the most.

The CDR3 totals 16 residues. CDR1 is MNHEY and CDR2 is SVGAGI in the germline V gene. Trimming at V came to 4 bases and at J to 3 bases, leaving 5 bases not matched to a gene. Sorting isolated naive CD4 T cells lacking CD45RO and expressing CD62L. As concerns this clone: The antigen is not known.

V is TRBV6-5 and J is TRBJ2-3, with TRBD2 identical over 12 bases. Sequencing input: naive CD4+ T cells from blood. Subset indicated: CD45RO-negative CD62L-positive naive CD4 T cells. This clonotype originated in a person aged 25 to 69 in good health. The CDR3 region has the DNA TGTGCCAGCAGTTTTAATCTAGCGGGGGGGACAGATACGCAGTATTTT. Encoded protein: CASSFNLAGGTDTQYF.